Listed below are T cell receptor beta chains from one sample, sequenced in a study of T-cell reconstitution after alpha-beta-depleted transplantation in children. TCRdb recomputed calls from the PCR reads with MiXCR, one row per CDR3 protein. The table shows 900,000 or so distinct CDR3 sequences, with roughly 15% occurring only once. The source was PBMCs, mostly from graft donor cells, collected 360 days after TCRalphabeta/CD19-depleted stem cell transplant. All receptors derive from a male patient aged 10 to 17 who had a stem cell transplant for acute lymphoblastic leukemia, so the T cells may come from the graft donor. CDR3s include the opening cysteine and the closing phenylalanine or tryptophan. Fields, in order: clone size, D gene, J gene, V gene, CDR3 length, CDR3 protein, CDR3 DNA. D genes are given only for firm matches. Clone size is shown for a subset of rows, as once, few, many or a class of expanded clone.

. | TRBD1 | TRBJ2-1 | TRBV29-1 | 15 | CSVEVGQGPDYEQFF | TGCAGCGTTGAAGTAGGACAGGGGCCCGACTACGAGCAGTTCTTC
few | TRBD1 | TRBJ1-2 | TRBV10-3 | 14 | CAIGGRGRSYGYTF | TGTGCCATCGGTGGCAGGGGGCGTTCCTATGGCTACACCTTC
. | . | TRBJ2-1 | TRBV7-2 | 16 | CASSLGSLGSPNEQFF | TGTGCCAGCAGCTTAGGGAGCCTCGGGAGTCCCAATGAGCAGTTCTTC
few | . | TRBJ2-1 | TRBV27 | 14 | CASTSDAGYNEQFF | TGTGCCAGCACATCAGATGCCGGATACAATGAGCAGTTCTTC
few | . | TRBJ1-2 | TRBV10-3 | 15 | CAISAVVGTGPGPTF | TGTGCCATCAGTGCGGTAGTGGGAACCGGGCCAGGACCCACCTTC
few | TRBD2 | TRBJ2-1 | TRBV5-1 | 12 | CASRLAIDEQFF | TGCGCCAGCAGACTAGCGATCGATGAGCAGTTCTTC
few | TRBD1 | TRBJ2-3 | TRBV6-2/TRBV6-3 | 17 | CASSYAYRTGMADTQYF | TGTGCCAGCAGTTACGCTTATCGGACAGGGATGGCAGATACGCAGTATTTT
. | TRBD2 | TRBJ2-7 | TRBV2 | 15 | CASIGTSGRRDEQYF | TGTGCCAGCATAGGGACTAGCGGGAGGAGGGACGAGCAGTACTTC
few | . | TRBJ1-2 | TRBV4-1 | 14 | CASSQDGPYYGYTF | TGCGCCAGCAGCCAAGATGGGCCATACTATGGCTACACCTTC
. | . | TRBJ2-3 | TRBV5-1 | 17 | CASSLAGGPGEPDTQYF | TGCGCCAGCAGCTTGGCAGGCGGCCCAGGGGAACCAGATACGCAGTATTTT
. | TRBD1 | TRBJ2-7 | TRBV11-1 | 18 | CASSPGTGVFQDDYEQYF | TGTGCCAGCAGCCCCGGGACAGGAGTGTTCCAAGATGACTACGAGCAGTACTTC
. | . | TRBJ2-2 | TRBV7-3 | 14 | CASADGSNTGELFF | TGTGCCAGCGCGGACGGATCGAACACCGGGGAGCTGTTTTTT
. | TRBD2 | TRBJ2-7 | TRBV6-5 | 17 | CASSYGAGASGSNEQYF | TGTGCCAGCAGTTACGGGGCCGGGGCTAGCGGGAGCAACGAGCAGTACTTC
. | . | TRBJ1-5 | TRBV12-3/TRBV12-4 | 14 | CASSSGWANQPQHF | TGTGCCAGCAGTTCCGGGTGGGCGAACCAGCCCCAGCATTTT
. | . | TRBJ1-6 | TRBV6-5 | 13 | CASSYSSNSPLHF | TGTGCCAGCAGTTACTCTAGCAATTCACCCCTCCACTTT
. | . | TRBJ2-5 | TRBV9 | 14 | CASSAETRRETQYF | TGTGCCAGCAGCGCCGAGACTAGGCGGGAGACCCAGTACTTC
. | . | TRBJ2-5 | TRBV20-1 | 13 | CSARDWGHETQYF | TGCAGTGCTAGAGATTGGGGGCATGAGACCCAGTACTTC
. | . | TRBJ1-5 | TRBV18 | 13 | CASSPTDGQPQQF | TGTGCCAGCTCTCCAACGGACGGACAGCCCCAGCAATTT
few | TRBD2 | TRBJ2-3 | TRBV2 | 15 | CASSELGLASDTQYF | TGTGCCAGCAGTGAGCTTGGACTAGCGTCAGATACGCAGTATTTT
few | TRBD2 | TRBJ2-7 | TRBV5-1 | 15 | CASSRLAELTYEQYF | TGCGCCAGCAGCCGACTAGCGGAGCTAACCTACGAGCAGTACTTC
. | . | TRBJ1-4 | TRBV29-1 | 14 | CSVSFRATNEKLFF | TGCAGCGTTTCCTTCAGGGCAACTAATGAAAAACTGTTTTTT
. | . | TRBJ2-5 | TRBV2 | 13 | CASRDGHQETQYF | TGTGCCAGCAGGGACGGCCACCAAGAGACCCAGTACTTC
. | TRBD1 | TRBJ1-5 | TRBV11-2 | 17 | CASSLGAGGWSNQPQHF | TGTGCCAGCAGCTTAGGAGCAGGGGGCTGGAGCAATCAGCCCCAGCATTTT
few | . | TRBJ2-3 | TRBV7-2 | 17 | CASSLGRFSRITDTQYF | TGTGCCAGCAGCTTAGGTCGGTTCAGCCGGATCACAGATACGCAGTATTTT
few | . | TRBJ1-1 | TRBV7-3 | 15 | CASSPGYRAGAEAFF | TGTGCCAGCAGCCCAGGGTACAGGGCGGGCGCTGAAGCTTTCTTT
few | . | TRBJ1-5 | TRBV12-3/TRBV12-4 | 14 | CASSPSSGFGPQHF | TGTGCCAGCAGCCCAAGTTCGGGTTTCGGGCCCCAGCATTTT
few | . | TRBJ1-4 | TRBV4-1 | 15 | CASSQTGSTNEKLFF | TGCGCCAGCAGCCAAACGGGCTCCACTAATGAAAAACTGTTTTTT
. | . | TRBJ2-1 | TRBV7-9 | 15 | CASSFPGTGSDEQFF | TGTGCCAGCAGCTTCCCCGGGACTGGATCCGATGAGCAGTTCTTC
. | TRBD2 | TRBJ2-5 | TRBV20-1 | 19 | CSATTGTSGSIGPQETQYF | TGCAGTGCGACGACCGGGACTAGCGGGAGCATTGGGCCCCAAGAGACCCAGTACTTC
many | . | TRBJ2-7 | TRBV12-3/TRBV12-4 | 14 | CASSFPPKPYEQYF | TGTGCCAGCAGTTTCCCGCCGAAGCCCTACGAGCAGTACTTC
many | . | TRBJ1-1 | TRBV20-1 | 11 | CSAPWGTEAFF | TGCAGTGCTCCCTGGGGCACTGAAGCTTTCTTT
. | TRBD1 | TRBJ2-7 | TRBV29-1 | 13 | CSVKGGPTYEQYF | TGCAGCGTCAAAGGGGGCCCTACCTACGAGCAGTACTTC
. | TRBD2 | TRBJ2-1 | TRBV7-9 | 16 | CASSLWTSGAYNEQFF | TGTGCCAGCAGCTTATGGACTAGCGGGGCCTACAATGAGCAGTTCTTC
. | TRBD1 | TRBJ2-1 | TRBV4-1 | 15 | CASSQSRDRGNEQFF | TGCGCCAGCAGCCAAAGTCGGGACAGAGGCAATGAGCAGTTCTTC
. | TRBD2 | TRBJ2-5 | TRBV29-1 | 12 | CCAGRGQETQYF | TGCTGCGCTGGGAGGGGACAAGAGACCCAGTACTTC
many | TRBD1 | TRBJ1-5 | TRBV27 | 14 | CASSPTRQGRAQHF | TGTGCCAGCAGTCCTACTCGACAGGGAAGGGCCCAGCATTTT
. | TRBD2 | TRBJ2-3 | TRBV7-2 | 15 | CASSLFSGSKDTQYF | TGTGCCAGCAGCTTATTTAGCGGGAGTAAGGATACGCAGTATTTT
. | . | TRBJ1-2 | TRBV5-1 | 13 | CASRPRVPYGYTF | TGCGCCAGCAGACCCCGGGTTCCCTATGGCTACACCTTC
many | . | TRBJ2-3 | TRBV5-1 | 14 | CASRLRSRPDTQYF | TGCGCCAGCAGGCTTAGGTCCAGGCCGGATACGCAGTATTTT
. | . | TRBJ1-1 | TRBV4-1 | 15 | CASSQDVGEETEAFF | TGCGCCAGCAGCCAAGACGTTGGGGAGGAAACTGAAGCTTTCTTT
. | TRBD2 | TRBJ2-5 | TRBV7-9 | 15 | CASSLGVAGQETQYF | TGTGCCAGCAGCTTAGGGGTAGCGGGTCAAGAGACCCAGTACTTC
. | . | TRBJ2-1 | TRBV5-6 | 12 | CASSLGINEQFF | TGTGCCAGCAGCTTGGGTATCAATGAGCAGTTCTTC
few | . | TRBJ2-3 | TRBV5-1 | 15 | CASSRTSDLLGTQYF | TGCGCCAGCAGCCGGACCTCCGACCTTCTTGGTACGCAGTATTTT
. | TRBD2 | TRBJ2-3 | TRBV9 | 12 | CASTLSGMRQYF | TGTGCCAGCACCCTGAGCGGGATGAGGCAGTATTTT
. | TRBD2 | TRBJ2-1 | TRBV7-9 | 15 | CASSLRLAVDNEQFF | TGTGCCAGCAGCTTAAGACTAGCGGTAGACAATGAGCAGTTCTTC
few | . | TRBJ2-5 | TRBV5-4 | 14 | CASSFMMEQETQYF | TGTGCCAGCAGCTTTATGATGGAACAAGAGACCCAGTACTTC
. | . | TRBJ2-7 | TRBV20-1 | 13 | CSARGVEAYEQYF | TGCAGTGCTAGAGGGGTCGAGGCCTACGAGCAGTACTTC
. | TRBD2 | TRBJ2-7 | TRBV11-2 | 14 | CASSLVTGTSGGYF | TGTGCCAGCAGCTTAGTTACCGGGACTAGCGGGGGGTACTTC
. | . | TRBJ2-7 | TRBV7-6 | 15 | CASSLGPGPYYEQYF | TGTGCCAGCAGCTTAGGCCCGGGACCATACTACGAGCAGTACTTC
few | . | TRBJ2-2 | TRBV28 | 15 | CASSYAGTWTGELFF | TGTGCCAGCAGTTATGCCGGGACATGGACCGGGGAGCTGTTTTTT
. | . | TRBJ2-7 | TRBV3-1 | 12 | CASSQTDKEQYF | TGTGCCAGCAGCCAAACCGACAAAGAGCAGTACTTC
many | . | TRBJ2-5 | TRBV29-1 | 13 | CSPHRDFQETQYF | TGCAGCCCTCACCGGGACTTCCAAGAGACCCAGTACTTC